Listed here are 7 T cell receptor beta chains from one sample, sequenced in a study of T cell clonality in common variable immunodeficiency. The repertoire was sequenced with immunoSEQ multiplex PCR; TCRdb's copy has only in-frame clones and lacks some. The sample includes about 64,000 clones, none of them occurring once. What was sequenced was peripheral blood mononuclear cells. The receptors were sampled from a person aged 18-70 years in good health.

This clone was detected ten times or more. The read ends 3 residues early relative to the CDR3; the germline J gene fills the gap. The chain joins TRBV4-1 to TRBJ1-3; D might be TRBD1 (5 bases). Trimming removed 4 bases at V and 0 bases at J, with 16 bases between. This CDR3 is built from 17 residues. Per the germline V gene, CDR1 is MGHRA and CDR2 is YSYEKL. The CDR3 reads CASSLLTPTDSGNTIYF. The CDR3 bases that were read are TGCGCCAGCAGCCTGCTAACCCCGACAGACTCTGGAAACACC.

This clone was picked up many times. The CDR3 goes on 3 residues after the read ends, and that part is filled in from the germline J gene. V gene TRBV5-1 combines with J gene TRBJ2-7; D ambiguous. The CDR3 sequence is 14 residues long. Germline CDR1 reads SGHRS; CDR2 reads YFSETQ. V gave up 7 bases and J gave up 0 bases, with 14 bases separating them. CDR3 residues: CASVEFPSSYEQYF. The part of the CDR3 DNA that was read is TGCGCCAGCGTAGAATTCCCTAGCTCCTACGAG.

This clone was detected many times. The CDR3 is cut off 3 residues early in the read; its end comes from the germline J gene. The chain combines TRBV30 with TRBJ1-3; D uncertain. The CDR3 extends over 13 amino acids. Germline V gives CDR1 GTSNPN, CDR2 SVGIG (reference sequence). V was cut by 3 bases and J by 2 bases, with 8 bases left in between. CDR3 in amino acids: CAWRRVAGNTIYF. The CDR3 DNA, read in part, is TGTGCCTGGAGAAGGGTAGCTGGAAACACC.

This clone was seen at least ten times. The read falls 3 residues short of the CDR3 end, and the missing part is taken from the germline J gene. The chain is built from TRBV5-1 and TRBJ2-7; D is perhaps TRBD1 (6 bases). Germline assignment: CDR1 SGHRS and CDR2 YFSETQ. This CDR3 contains 16 residues. Trimming pared 2 bases from V and 0 bases from J, leaving 15 bases between. The part of the CDR3 DNA that was read is TGCGCCAGCAGCTTATCCAACAGGGTGCCCTCCTACGAG. It codes for CASSLSNRVPSYE. The whole CDR3 region reads CASSLSNRVPSYEQYF. Complete variable domain (other parts from reference TRBV5-1 and TRBJ2-7): KAGVTQTPRYLIKTRGQQVTLSCSPISGHRSVSWYQQTPGQGLQFLFEYFSETQRNKGNFPGRFSGRQFSNSRSEMNVSTLELGDSALYLCASSLSNRVPSYEQYFGPGTRLTVT.

In this sample, this clone turned up many times. The DNA ends 3 residues before the CDR3 does, and the rest of the CDR3 is filled in from the germline J gene. The chain has TRBV7-8 and TRBJ2-7; TRBD1 matches 9 bases. This CDR3 has 14 amino acids. The junction had 3 bases not matched to a gene; V was cut back by 5 bases and J by 1 base. In germline, CDR1 is SGHVS, CDR2 FQNEAQ. The sequenced part of the CDR3 DNA is TGTGCCAGCAGCACAGACAGGGGGTCCTACGAG. Encoded protein: CASSTDRGSYE. The complete CDR3 sequence is CASSTDRGSYEQYF.

In its sample, this clone was seen many times. Read coverage stops 3 residues before the CDR3 terminus; the germline J gene supplies the remainder. The chain employs TRBV2 and TRBJ2-5, with 8 nucleotides matching TRBD1. Per germline, CDR1 SNHLY and CDR2 FYNNEI. This CDR3 contains 15 residues. Losses at the gene ends were 11 bases for V and 1 base for J; bases not matched to a gene: 12. CDR3 DNA (partial): TGTGCCGGAAAAACAGGGGGAAGAGCCCAAGAGACC. Translating it yields CAGKTGGRAQET. The full-length CDR3 reads as CAGKTGGRAQETQYF.

This clone was observed at least ten times. The CDR3 end falls 3 residues outside the read, so it is completed with the germline J gene. The chain recombines TRBV18 with TRBJ2-5; unclear D gene. The germline gives CDR1 KGHSH, CDR2 LQKENI. Trimming shortened V by 2 bases and J by 5 bases, and 9 bases separated the two germline ends. This CDR3 is built from 13 residues. CDR3 protein: CASSPTEGETQYF. CDR3 bases read: TGTGCCAGCTCACCAACAGAAGGGGAGACC.